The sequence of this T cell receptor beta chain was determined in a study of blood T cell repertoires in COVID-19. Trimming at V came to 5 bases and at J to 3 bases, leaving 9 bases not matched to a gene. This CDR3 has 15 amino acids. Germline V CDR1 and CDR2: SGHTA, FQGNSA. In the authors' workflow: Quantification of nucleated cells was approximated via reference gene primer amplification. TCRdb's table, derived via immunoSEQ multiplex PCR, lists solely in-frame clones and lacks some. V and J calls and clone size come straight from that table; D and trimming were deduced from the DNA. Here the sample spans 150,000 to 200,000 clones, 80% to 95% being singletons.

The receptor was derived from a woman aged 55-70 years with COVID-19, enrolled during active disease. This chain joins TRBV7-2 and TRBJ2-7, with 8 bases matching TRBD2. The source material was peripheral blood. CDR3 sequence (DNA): TGTGCCAGCAGCCCCGCTGGGAGCGGGGGCTACGAGCAGTACTTC. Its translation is CASSPAGSGGYEQYF.